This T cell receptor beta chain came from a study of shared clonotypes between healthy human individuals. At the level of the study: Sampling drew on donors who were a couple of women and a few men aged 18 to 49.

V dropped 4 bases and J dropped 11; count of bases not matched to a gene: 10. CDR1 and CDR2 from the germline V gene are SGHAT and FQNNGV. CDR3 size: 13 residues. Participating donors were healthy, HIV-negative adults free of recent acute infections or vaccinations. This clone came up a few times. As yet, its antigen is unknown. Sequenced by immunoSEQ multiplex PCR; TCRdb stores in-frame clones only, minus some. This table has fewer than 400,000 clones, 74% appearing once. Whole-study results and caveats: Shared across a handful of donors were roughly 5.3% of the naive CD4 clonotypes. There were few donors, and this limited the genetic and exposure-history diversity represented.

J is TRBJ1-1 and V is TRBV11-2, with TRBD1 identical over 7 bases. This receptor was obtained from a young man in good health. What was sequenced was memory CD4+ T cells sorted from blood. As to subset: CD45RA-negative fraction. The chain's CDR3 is CASSSIRGGQAFF. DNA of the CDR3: TGTGCCAGCAGCTCCATCAGGGGGGGGCAGGCTTTCTTT.